This is a list of T cell receptor beta chains from one sample in a study of CD8 T cells in ankylosing spondylitis. TCRdb passed the 5' RACE reads through MiXCR, listing each CDR3 protein once. The sample holds some 63,000 distinct CDR3 sequences, roughly 6.1% seen once. The sample comprised synovial fluid, either unsorted or a sorted T cell fraction (not recorded which). The receptors come from a male donor with ankylosing spondylitis. Each CDR3 is given with its conserved first and last residue. The D gene is left open where the match is weak. Clone size is shown for a subset of rows, as once, few, many or a class of expanded clone.

D: NA; J: TRBJ1-1; size: NA; V: TRBV3-1; DNA: TGTGCCAGCAGCCAAGATTGGCCAGATGAAGCTTTCTTT; CDR3: CASSQDWPDEAFF
D: NA; J: TRBJ2-1; size: NA; V: TRBV12-3/TRBV12-4; DNA: TGTGCCAGCAGTTTGTGGGCGGGGAAATACAATGAGCAGTTCTTC; CDR3: CASSLWAGKYNEQFF
D: NA; J: TRBJ2-3; size: NA; V: TRBV28; DNA: TGTGCCAGCAGTTTAGGGGTGGGGTTGGGGATCGCAGATACGCAGTATTTT; CDR3: CASSLGVGLGIADTQYF
D: NA; J: TRBJ2-1; size: many; V: TRBV3-1; DNA: TGTGCCAGCAGCCGACCGCGGGGCAGTTACTACAATGAGCAGTTCTTC; CDR3: CASSRPRGSYYNEQFF
D: TRBD1; J: TRBJ2-3; size: NA; V: TRBV11-3; DNA: TGTGCCAGCAGCATACAGGGGATAAGCACAGATACGCAGTATTTT; CDR3: CASSIQGISTDTQYF
D: NA; J: TRBJ2-1; size: NA; V: TRBV5-1; DNA: TGCGCCAGCAGAGTGGTAGGCAATGAGCAGTTCTTC; CDR3: CASRVVGNEQFF
D: NA; J: TRBJ2-7; size: few; V: TRBV10-1; DNA: TGCGCCAGCAGCAAGGGGACAAGCCTCTACGAGCAGTACTTC; CDR3: CASSKGTSLYEQYF
D: NA; J: TRBJ2-7; size: many; V: TRBV11-2; DNA: TGTGCCAGCAGCTTAACCTGGGACCCCTCGGCCGGGTACGAGCAGTACTTC; CDR3: CASSLTWDPSAGYEQYF
D: TRBD1; J: TRBJ1-1; size: few; V: TRBV20-1; DNA: TGCAGTGCTACGCCGGGACAGGGAATTCGAGTCGCTGAAGCTTTCTTT; CDR3: CSATPGQGIRVAEAFF
D: TRBD2; J: TRBJ2-3; size: few; V: TRBV29-1; DNA: TGCAGCGTGATAATAGCGGGAGCCTCCTTAAGCACAGATACGCAGTATTTT; CDR3: CSVIIAGASLSTDTQYF
D: NA; J: TRBJ1-2; size: NA; V: TRBV5-5; DNA: TGTGCCAGCAGCTCTGGGGCAGGACGCTATGGCTACACCTTC; CDR3: CASSSGAGRYGYTF
D: NA; J: TRBJ1-5; size: NA; V: TRBV28; DNA: TGTGCCAGCAGTTTTTTTAAAGTTGCTGCGCCCCAGCATTTT; CDR3: CASSFFKVAAPQHF
D: TRBD1; J: TRBJ1-2; size: NA; V: TRBV6-5; DNA: TGTGCCAGCAGTTACGGACCGGGACAGGGGAGAGTCTATGGCTACACCTTC; CDR3: CASSYGPGQGRVYGYTF
D: TRBD1; J: TRBJ2-5; size: many; V: TRBV11-2; DNA: TGTGCCAGCAGCTTAGCCCAGGGGGCTGTGGAGACCCAGTACTTC; CDR3: CASSLAQGAVETQYF
D: NA; J: TRBJ1-1; size: few; V: TRBV11-3; DNA: TGTGCCAGCAGCTCACGGGGGGCTCAGGGGACTGAAGCTTTCTTT; CDR3: CASSSRGAQGTEAFF
D: TRBD2; J: TRBJ2-7; size: many; V: TRBV20-1; DNA: TGCAGTGCTAGAGATCTCACTAGCGGGAGTAAGTACGAGCAGTACTTC; CDR3: CSARDLTSGSKYEQYF
D: TRBD2; J: TRBJ2-1; size: many; V: TRBV3-1; DNA: TGTGCCAGCAGCCAAGATTGGGGGGGTCTTATCTTC; CDR3: CASSQDWGGLIF
D: NA; J: TRBJ1-1; size: many; V: TRBV7-8; DNA: TGTGCCAGCAGTCTATTAAGGTTAGATGAAGCTTTCTTT; CDR3: CASSLLRLDEAFF
D: NA; J: TRBJ2-1; size: many; V: TRBV7-2; DNA: TGTGCCAGCAGACAGGGATGGTTGCACAATGAGCAGTTCTTC; CDR3: CASRQGWLHNEQFF
D: NA; J: TRBJ2-5; size: many; V: TRBV20-1; DNA: TGCAGTGCTGACCGCCCCTTGCAAGGGGAGACCCAGTACTTC; CDR3: CSADRPLQGETQYF
D: TRBD1; J: TRBJ2-3; size: many; V: TRBV28; DNA: TGTGCCAGCAGTTCCCGGATCATCAGGGGGCGTGAAGATACGCAGTATTTT; CDR3: CASSSRIIRGREDTQYF
D: TRBD1; J: TRBJ1-5; size: few; V: TRBV12-3/TRBV12-4; DNA: TGTGCCAGCAGTTCACCCGGGTGGGACAGGGGTAGTCAGCCCCAGCATTTT; CDR3: CASSSPGWDRGSQPQHF
D: NA; J: TRBJ2-1; size: few; V: TRBV9; DNA: TGTGCCAGCAGCGTATTGATAGGGGACAATGAGCAGTTCTTC; CDR3: CASSVLIGDNEQFF
D: TRBD1; J: TRBJ2-7; size: NA; V: TRBV18; DNA: TGTGCCAGCTCGCCTCAAAGGGGGCCCGCCTACGAGCAGTACTTC; CDR3: CASSPQRGPAYEQYF
D: NA; J: TRBJ2-1; size: NA; V: TRBV6-1; DNA: TGTGCCAGCGGCCGACAGAGCTCCTACAATGAGCAGTTCTTC; CDR3: CASGRQSSYNEQFF
D: NA; J: TRBJ2-7; size: many; V: TRBV12-3/TRBV12-4; DNA: TGTGCCAGCAGTTTCTTCGTTCACTACGAGCAGTACTTC; CDR3: CASSFFVHYEQYF
D: NA; J: TRBJ2-1; size: many; V: TRBV30; DNA: TGTGCCTGGAGTACTGGGAGAAATGAGCAGTTCTTC; CDR3: CAWSTGRNEQFF
D: NA; J: TRBJ2-5; size: few; V: TRBV3-1; DNA: TGTGCCAGCAGCCGAAGCCTGGGACATCAAGAGACCCAGTACTTC; CDR3: CASSRSLGHQETQYF
D: NA; J: TRBJ1-1; size: few; V: TRBV19; DNA: TGTGCCAGTAGTATTGGACGGACCCAGAACACTGAAGCTTTCTTT; CDR3: CASSIGRTQNTEAFF
D: NA; J: TRBJ1-2; size: many; V: TRBV20-1; DNA: TGCAGTGCGCTAGAGGACAGCAGCAACTATGGCTACACCTTC; CDR3: CSALEDSSNYGYTF
D: TRBD1; J: TRBJ2-7; size: many; V: TRBV5-1; DNA: TGCGCCAGCAGCTTGGAGGGACAGGGGTCTGACGAGCAGTACTTC; CDR3: CASSLEGQGSDEQYF
D: TRBD2; J: TRBJ2-1; size: NA; V: TRBV20-1; DNA: TGCAGTGCCGCCCCTAGCGGGAGGGCCTTGTCGTCGAGCTCCTACAATGAGCAGTTCTTC; CDR3: CSAAPSGRALSSSSYNEQFF
D: NA; J: TRBJ1-3; size: NA; V: TRBV6-1; DNA: TGTGCCAGCAGTGAGACGGATTTTCTGTCTGGAAACACCATATATTTT; CDR3: CASSETDFLSGNTIYF
D: NA; J: TRBJ1-5; size: many; V: TRBV7-2; DNA: TGTGCCAGCAGCATAACTTACAATCAGCCCCAGCATTTT; CDR3: CASSITYNQPQHF
D: TRBD2; J: TRBJ2-3; size: NA; V: TRBV18; DNA: TGTGCCAGCTCACCTCGGACTAGCGGGAGCAGCACAGATACGCAGTATTTT; CDR3: CASSPRTSGSSTDTQYF
D: TRBD2; J: TRBJ2-1; size: few; V: TRBV7-3; DNA: TGTGCCAGCAGCTTCGATCGGGGGGAGGGATTAGGTAATGAGCAGTTCTTC; CDR3: CASSFDRGEGLGNEQFF
D: NA; J: TRBJ2-5; size: NA; V: TRBV19; DNA: TGTGCCAGTAGTATAACAGGGAGGTCAGGAGAGACCCAGTACTTC; CDR3: CASSITGRSGETQYF
D: NA; J: TRBJ1-5; size: NA; V: TRBV12-3/TRBV12-4; DNA: TGTGCCAGCAGTTTACGGGATTTGCCCCAGCATTTT; CDR3: CASSLRDLPQHF
D: NA; J: TRBJ1-5; size: many; V: TRBV5-1; DNA: TGCGCCAGCAGCTTGACAGGGAATCAGCCCCAGCATTTT; CDR3: CASSLTGNQPQHF
D: NA; J: TRBJ2-2; size: few; V: TRBV5-6; DNA: TGTGCCAGCAGCATAGTCTACTGGACACAGAACACCGGGGAGCTGTTTTTT; CDR3: CASSIVYWTQNTGELFF
D: TRBD2; J: TRBJ2-3; size: many; V: TRBV7-7; DNA: TGTGCCAGCAGCCAGTTAGCGGGAACGACAGATACGCAGTATTTT; CDR3: CASSQLAGTTDTQYF
D: TRBD2; J: TRBJ2-7; size: many; V: TRBV7-8; DNA: TGTGCCAGCAGCTTAGGAGGGACTAGCGGGACTCTAGAGCAGTACTTC; CDR3: CASSLGGTSGTLEQYF
D: NA; J: TRBJ2-5; size: many; V: TRBV18; DNA: TGTGCCAGCTCACCACCGGGTCGGCTTTCAGAGACCCAGTACTTC; CDR3: CASSPPGRLSETQYF
D: TRBD2; J: TRBJ2-1; size: many; V: TRBV6-2/TRBV6-3; DNA: TGTGCCACGCGGGGACTAAGCAGACTGGAGCAGTTCTTC; CDR3: CATRGLSRLEQFF
D: TRBD2; J: TRBJ2-7; size: NA; V: TRBV12-3/TRBV12-4; DNA: TGTGCCAGCAGTTTTAAGGCTAGCGGCTCCTACGAGCAGTACTTC; CDR3: CASSFKASGSYEQYF
D: NA; J: TRBJ1-5; size: NA; V: TRBV12-3/TRBV12-4; DNA: TGTGCCAGCAGTTTAGCAGGACAAGCTCATCAGCCCCAGCATTTT; CDR3: CASSLAGQAHQPQHF
D: NA; J: TRBJ2-2; size: few; V: TRBV9; DNA: TGTGCCAGCAGCGTAAGGGTCGACACCGGGGAGCTGTTTTTT; CDR3: CASSVRVDTGELFF
D: TRBD2; J: TRBJ2-7; size: many; V: TRBV2; DNA: TGTGCCAGCAGTTTGGGACTAGCGGGAGGATTCTCCTACGAGCAGTACTTC; CDR3: CASSLGLAGGFSYEQYF
D: NA; J: TRBJ2-4; size: NA; V: TRBV5-5; DNA: TGTGCCAGCAGCTTGGATTCCCGGATAGCCAAAAACATTCAGTACTTC; CDR3: CASSLDSRIAKNIQYF
D: TRBD1; J: TRBJ2-6; size: many; V: TRBV5-1; DNA: TGCGCCAGCAGCGCGGGACAGGGTTTTCTTTCTGGGGCCAACGTCCTGACTTTC; CDR3: CASSAGQGFLSGANVLTF
D: NA; J: TRBJ2-5; size: few; V: TRBV7-9; DNA: TGTGCCAGCAGCTCGCGGATTCGGGGAGAGACCCAGTACTTC; CDR3: CASSSRIRGETQYF
D: NA; J: TRBJ2-7; size: few; V: TRBV7-3; DNA: TGTGCCAGCAGCTCGTCCCATGGCATCAACGAGCAGTACTTC; CDR3: CASSSSHGINEQYF
D: TRBD2; J: TRBJ2-1; size: many; V: TRBV7-2; DNA: TGTGCCAGCAGCGCCTCCACCCTAGCGGGACTCTACAATGAGCAGTTCTTC; CDR3: CASSASTLAGLYNEQFF
D: TRBD1; J: TRBJ1-5; size: few; V: TRBV3-1; DNA: TGTGCCAGCAGCCAAGGGGGACAGCGGAATCAGCCCCAGCATTTT; CDR3: CASSQGGQRNQPQHF
D: TRBD2; J: TRBJ2-3; size: few; V: TRBV6-1; DNA: TGTGCCAGCAGTATCAGACGGGAGGTCCTCACAGATACGCAGTATTTT; CDR3: CASSIRREVLTDTQYF
D: NA; J: TRBJ2-5; size: many; V: TRBV28; DNA: TGTGCCAGCAGTCCTACCCCCGGGACTTACAGTGGGGCCCAGTACTTC; CDR3: CASSPTPGTYSGAQYF
D: TRBD1; J: TRBJ2-5; size: NA; V: TRBV10-2; DNA: TGCGCCAGCAGTGAGGGAACAGGGGGAGGCCAAGAGACCCAGTACTTC; CDR3: CASSEGTGGGQETQYF
D: NA; J: TRBJ2-3; size: NA; V: TRBV15; DNA: TGTGCCACCAGCAGAGATGTGGGTAGGTCGGCGCAGTATTTT; CDR3: CATSRDVGRSAQYF
D: NA; J: TRBJ1-1; size: NA; V: TRBV7-9; DNA: TGTGCCAGCAGCTTACCAGTGCAGACTGAAGCTTTCTTT; CDR3: CASSLPVQTEAFF